Below, 2 T cell receptor beta chains from the same sample are listed, as sequenced in a study of technical replicates of blood from several donors. Sequencing was performed with immunoSEQ multiplex PCR; in TCRdb, only in-frame clones are kept and a portion is missing. Among roughly 80,000 clones listed, approximately 94% were seen once. Sequencing was performed on T cells isolated from PBMCs. The receptors originated from a human donor in good health.

The V call is TRBV11-1, the J call TRBJ2-7, with a weak D call TRBD2 (5 bases). V lost 8 bases to trimming and J lost 4 bases, with 18 bases between them. The CDR3 totals 14 residues. From germline, CDR1 is SGHAT and CDR2 FQDESV (reference sequence). CDR3 in amino acids: CASGPSPGMYEQYF. The CDR3, as DNA: TGTGCCAGCGGGCCCTCCCCGGGGATGTACGAGCAGTACTTC.

The chain carries TRBV28 and TRBJ2-7, with 10 bases matching TRBD1. V was pared by 5 bases and J by 5 bases, with 12 bases of the junction left unmatched. From germline, CDR1 is MDHEN and CDR2 SYDVKM. There are 16 residues in the CDR3. The CDR3 DNA reads TGTGCCAGCAGTCTATATGGCGGGACAGGGGTTCACGAGCAGTACTTC. Translated, it gives CASSLYGGTGVHEQYF.